The TCR beta chain under discussion was sequenced for a study of T cell responses to AZD1222 COVID-19 vaccine. Findings and limits, study-wide: After the peak T cell response, and only then, were repertoires sampled.

The protocol was immunoSEQ multiplex PCR, while the TCRdb copy is restricted to in-frame clones and leaves out a portion. This sample carries 70,000 or so clones, 88% of them seen once, and the ten largest clones take around 8%. With regard to this clone: Its antigen is not identified.

The sequences come from peripheral blood, collected on day 0 of AZD1222 vaccination. This clonotype was obtained from an adult in good health.

CDR3: CASSYRDGTDTQYF. In nucleotides, the CDR3 is TGTGCCAGCAGCTACCGGGACGGGACAGATACGCAGTATTTT. The V and J genes are TRBV7-3 and TRBJ2-3; the D gene could be TRBD1 or TRBD2 (5 bases each). Germline V CDR1 and CDR2: SGHTA, FQGTGA. The germline V and J ends were trimmed by 4 bases and 3 bases, with 11 bases remaining between them. There are 14 residues in the CDR3. The full variable domain, in which reference TRBV7-3 and TRBJ2-3 provide the parts outside the CDR3, is GAGVSQTPSNKVTEKGKYVELRCDPISGHTALYWYRQSLGQGPEFLIYFQGTGAADDSGLPNDRFFAVRPEGSVSTLKIQRTERGDSAVYLCASSYRDGTDTQYFGPGTRLTVL.